This T cell receptor (beta chain) was captured in a study of CD8+CD57+ T cells in acquired aplastic anemia. The CDR3 is 13 amino acids. Germline lookup yields CDR1 SQVTM and CDR2 ANQGSEA. Trimming stripped 7 bases from V and 1 base from J, with 14 bases between. The TCR beta profiling, which covered VDJ combination and CDR3 sequence, was carried out using genomic DNA as the template. TCRdb reanalysed the reads using MiXCR and keeps one entry per CDR3 protein. The sample records 90,000 to 150,000 distinct CDR3 sequences, 55% to 60% being singletons. Patients sequenced had flow cytometry evidence of CD8+CD57+ cell expansion. In all patients, the disease was severe acquired aplastic anemia.

The chain has TRBV29-1 and TRBJ2-7, with D perhaps TRBD1 (5 bases). The sequence was obtained from a human donor with aplastic anemia. Sequencing input: sorted CD4+, CD8+, or CD8+CD57+ T cells (not recorded which) from PBMCs. In DNA, the CDR3 is TGCAGCGCCGGGCGGCAGGGATCCTACGAGCAGTACTTC. Encoded protein: CSAGRQGSYEQYF.